The 16 T cell receptor beta chains below come from one sample, sequenced in a study of HIV-infected patients and healthy controls. No cell fractionation was done, so the repertoire covers all unsorted peripheral blood T cells. Around 500 ng RNA was reverse transcribed with alpha and beta constant-region primers. Alpha and beta chain libraries were made separately by chain-specific third strand synthesis with multiplexing indices. TCRdb re-called the 5' RACE reads through MiXCR, storing one row per CDR3 protein. Here the sample spans under 10,000 distinct CDR3 sequences, roughly 6% being singletons. The material sequenced was blood. The receptors were sampled from an adult in good health.

This clonotype was recorded many times. The chain recombines TRBV7-2 with TRBJ1-4, with a weak D call TRBD1 (6 bases). This CDR3 has 14 amino acids. Germline CDR1 is SGHTA and CDR2 is FQGNSA. The V end lost 5 bases, the J end lost 4 bases, and 11 bases lay between the germline ends. The CDR3 region is CASSLRQVNEKLFF. The DNA for the CDR3 is TGTGCCAGCAGCCTTAGACAGGTTAATGAAAAACTGTTTTTT.

This clonotype is categorized as medium-sized. The chain combines TRBV7-2 with TRBJ2-1; 10 nucleotides agree with TRBD2. Unmatched junction bases numbered 5, after V lost 3 bases and J lost 9 bases. From germline, CDR1 is SGHTA and CDR2 FQGNSA. This CDR3 has 14 residues. CDR3 in amino acids: CASSFGTSVGEQFF. In nucleotides, the CDR3 is TGTGCCAGCAGCTTCGGGACTAGCGTGGGTGAGCAGTTCTTC.

This clonotype has a handful of counts. V gene TRBV28 combines with J gene TRBJ2-5; 7 positions match TRBD1. The CDR3 runs 14 residues. The germline V gene encodes CDR1 MDHEN and CDR2 SYDVKM. Trimming removed 6 bases from V and 2 bases from J; junction bases left unmatched: 6. The CDR3 is CASRTTGLQETQYF. The CDR3 DNA follows: TGTGCCAGCAGGACGACAGGGCTTCAAGAGACCCAGTACTTC.

This clonotype showed up many times. The rearrangement links TRBV13 to TRBJ2-6, with D possibly matching TRBD2 (6 bases). The V gene lost 1 base and the J gene lost 0 bases, with 13 bases spanning the gap. There are 18 residues in the CDR3. The germline gives CDR1 PRHDT, CDR2 FYEKMQ (reference sequence). This CDR3 is CASSLVGEALSGANVLTF. The CDR3 region has the DNA TGTGCCAGCAGCTTAGTAGGGGAGGCGCTCTCTGGGGCCAACGTCCTGACTTTC.

This clonotype was counted ten times or more. The chain joins TRBV20-1 to TRBJ2-2; 7 bases map to TRBD1. CDR3 size: 13 residues. V lost 3 bases to trimming and J lost 7 bases; unmatched junction nucleotides: 5. Per germline, CDR1 DFQATT and CDR2 SNEGSKA (reference sequence). CDR3 DNA sequence: TGCAGTGCTAGCGACAGGGCGCACGGGGAGCTGTTTTTT. Translating gives CSASDRAHGELFF.

This clonotype was counted many times. The gene calls are TRBV10-3 and TRBJ2-5, with 10 bases that match TRBD1. This CDR3 is 17 amino acids long. Germline V CDR1 and CDR2: ENHRY, SYGVKD. Trimming removed 4 bases from V and 0 bases from J; junction bases left unmatched: 8. CDR3 loop: CAISGPPGQGHQETQYF. CDR3 coding DNA: TGTGCCATCAGTGGACCCCCGGGACAGGGGCACCAAGAGACCCAGTACTTC.

V and J are TRBV30 and TRBJ2-5; D not resolved. The V and J ends lost 2 bases and 0 bases respectively, with 10 bases between them. Germline V gene data show CDR1 as GTSNPN and CDR2 as SVGIG (reference sequence). The CDR3 sequence is 14 residues long. The CDR3 bases are TGTGCCTGGAGTCCGCCCTCGTACCAAGAGACCCAGTACTTC. Translating it yields CAWSPPSYQETQYF.

In its sample, this clonotype was seen many times. V usage is TRBV18 and J usage is TRBJ2-1; 8 bases align to TRBD2. V was pared by 3 bases and J by 8 bases, with 9 bases of the junction left unmatched. CDR1 and CDR2 from the germline V gene are KGHSH and LQKENI. The CDR3 has 15 amino acids. CDR3 coding DNA: TGTGCCAGCTCACCCTCCTTAACGGGAGGGGATGAGCAGTTCTTC. It encodes CASSPSLTGGDEQFF.

This clonotype has at least ten counts. The V gene is TRBV7-2, the J gene TRBJ2-1; 7 bases align to TRBD1. V shed 5 bases and J 1 base; nucleotides not matched to a gene: 11. This CDR3 region has 17 residues. CDR1 and CDR2 (germline): SGHTA, FQGNSA. The CDR3 here is CASSLSPGTASYNEQFF. The DNA for the CDR3 is TGTGCCAGCAGCCTAAGTCCCGGGACAGCATCCTACAATGAGCAGTTCTTC.

This rearrangement joins TRBV7-9 to TRBJ2-4, with 9 bases matching TRBD1. The CDR3 runs 15 residues. The junction had 8 bases not matched to a gene; V was cut back by 3 bases and J by 8 bases. Germline CDR1 is SEHNR and CDR2 is FQNEAQ (reference sequence). DNA of the CDR3: TGTGCCAGCAGCTTGGCACAGGGGGCGCGAGACATTCAGTACTTC. It is translated as CASSLAQGARDIQYF.

This clonotype was observed at least ten times. The CDR3 spells CASNTLAGEGQETQYF. Written as DNA, the CDR3 is TGTGCCAGCAACACCCTCGCTGGGGAGGGCCAAGAGACCCAGTACTTC. The chain carries TRBV28 and TRBJ2-5; 7 nucleotides align to TRBD2. Germline CDR1 reads MDHEN; CDR2 reads SYDVKM. Losses at the gene ends were 7 bases for V and 1 base for J; bases not matched to a gene: 12. The CDR3 covers 16 residues.

This clonotype is termed medium-sized (0.01 to 0.1%). DNA of the CDR3: TGTGCCAGCAGTACTAGGAGGGGACTTAATGAAAAACTGTTTTTT. It yields the protein CASSTRRGLNEKLFF. V gene TRBV28 combines with J gene TRBJ1-4; weak D call: TRBD1 (5 bases). The CDR3 contains 15 residues. Between the trimmed V and J ends, which lost 5 bases and 4 bases, there was a span of 14 bases. Germline-derived CDR1 and CDR2 are MDHEN and SYDVKM.

This clonotype was counted many times. This sequence joins TRBV7-9 and TRBJ1-3, with 8 positions matching TRBD1. Germline CDR1 SEHNR, CDR2 FQNEAQ (reference sequence). The CDR3 covers 15 residues. The trim removed 3 bases at V and 0 bases at J, leaving 1 base unmatched. The CDR3 protein is CASSLGQDSGNTIYF. The CDR3 nucleotides read TGTGCCAGCAGCTTGGGACAGGACTCTGGAAACACCATATATTTT.

V usage is TRBV6-5 and J usage is TRBJ1-4; possibly TRBD1 for D (5 bases). This CDR3 comprises 17 residues. Trimming took off 2 bases at V and 0 bases at J, with 13 bases between the two ends. CDR1 is MNHEY, CDR2 SVGAGI, per germline. This CDR3 reads CASSYRAGPTTNEKLFF. Here the CDR3 DNA reads TGTGCCAGCAGTTACCGGGCAGGGCCGACAACTAATGAAAAACTGTTTTTT.

This clonotype has at least ten counts. This rearrangement joins TRBV5-1 to TRBJ2-3; D might be TRBD1 (5 bases). In germline, CDR1 is SGHRS, CDR2 YFSETQ. The CDR3 has 17 residues. Trimming left V 0 bases short and J 1 base short, with 15 bases between. CDR3 DNA sequence: TGCGCCAGCAGCTTGGCCGAGTTGGGGCCCGGCACAGATACGCAGTATTTT. Translated, it gives CASSLAELGPGTDTQYF.

This clonotype was counted many times. The J gene is TRBJ2-7, the V gene TRBV25-1, with a tentative D call TRBD1 (5 bases). V lost 4 bases and J lost 4, with 14 bases in between. Looked up from germline, CDR1 is MGHDK and CDR2 is SYGVNS. This CDR3 region has 14 residues. CDR3 nucleotides: TGTGCCAGCAGTGGCGGTACAGGTGCGTACGAGCAGTACTTC. Amino acids: CASSGGTGAYEQYF.